The 27 T cell receptor beta chains listed next were all sequenced from one sample in a study of shared clonotypes between healthy human individuals. Profiled with immunoSEQ multiplex PCR; TCRdb holds only in-frame clones, not every one. In the table there are fewer than 600,000 clones, around 78% of which are singletons. What was sequenced was PBMCs. Source of these receptors: a woman aged 40 to 55 in good health. Some clones in this sample may be carry-over from other donors' samples.

The chain is built from TRBV6-1 and TRBJ2-1; 7 nucleotides align to TRBD1. V gave up 8 bases and J gave up 9 bases; unmatched junction bases: 10. CDR3 length equals 13 residues. Germline V gene lookup returns CDR1 MNHNS and CDR2 SASEGT. For the CDR3, the DNA is TGTGCCAGCCGGGACAGTCAATTTAGTGAGCAGTTCTTC. This encodes CASRDSQFSEQFF.

V and J are TRBV2 and TRBJ2-1, with D possibly being TRBD2 (5 bases). Germline V CDR1 and CDR2: SNHLY, FYNNEI. The CDR3 extends over 13 amino acids. The ends were cut back, 2 bases at V and 7 bases at J, with 9 bases in the middle. This CDR3 is CASSETLVNEQFF. Written as DNA, the CDR3 is TGTGCCAGCAGTGAAACACTAGTAAATGAGCAGTTCTTC. Based on the CDR3 plus reference TRBV2 and TRBJ2-1, the full variable domain is EPEVTQTPSHQVTQMGQEVILRCVPISNHLYFYWYRQILGQKVEFLVSFYNNEISEKSEIFDDQFSVERPDGSNFTLKIRSTKLEDSAMYFCASSETLVNEQFFGPGTRLTVL.

The rearrangement uses TRBV21-1 and TRBJ2-7; the table's D call, TRBD1, has no DNA check behind it. TRBV21-1 is noted as a pseudogene. This CDR3 is 15 amino acids long. DNA of the CDR3: TGTGCCAGCAGCAATCAGCGCCAGGGGGTCGACGAGCAGTACTTC. This translates into CASSNQRQGVDEQYF.

This clone was counted a few times. CDR3 protein: CASSLGPSGNSGEQFF. CDR3 nucleotide sequence: TGTGCCAGCAGCTTAGGTCCTAGCGGGAATTCCGGTGAGCAGTTCTTC. The genes are TRBV7-9 and TRBJ2-1; the match to TRBD2 covers 9 bases. V lost 1 base to trimming and J lost 9 bases; unmatched junction nucleotides: 10. There are 16 residues in the CDR3. Germline loops: CDR1 SEHNR, CDR2 FQNEAQ (reference sequence).

The CDR3 nucleotides are TGTGCCATCAGTGAGCGTCCGGGGGCGAACACTGAAGCTTTCTTT. Translating gives CAISERPGANTEAFF. This chain connects TRBV10-3 to TRBJ1-1, with D possibly matching TRBD1 (6 bases). Germline lookup yields CDR1 ENHRY and CDR2 SYGVKD. V dropped 2 bases and J dropped 1 base, with 11 bases sitting between them. The CDR3 is 15 amino acids.

This chain links TRBV6-5 with TRBJ1-2; D may be TRBD1 (6 bases). This CDR3 contains 14 residues. Germline V gives CDR1 MNHEY, CDR2 SVGAGI. V was shortened by 6 bases and J by 4 bases, with 15 bases between the two germline ends. CDR3: CASSPGELGYGYTF. The CDR3 nucleotides are TGTGCCAGCAGCCCAGGGGAATTGGGCTATGGCTACACCTTC.

The sample holds a few counts of this clone. The J gene is TRBJ1-2, the V gene TRBV5-5; D remains unclear. Trimming pared 1 base from V and 2 bases from J, leaving 9 bases between. From germline, CDR1 is SGHKS and CDR2 YYEKEE (reference sequence). This CDR3 contains 14 residues. CDR3 nucleotides: TGTGCCAGCAGCTTGCTACAGTTAAACTATGGCTACACCTTC. Residues: CASSLLQLNYGYTF.

This clone showed up many times. The same CDR3 can be traced to other DNA sequences in this sample. The chain has TRBV6-5 and TRBJ2-5, with 9 bases matching TRBD2. Germline loops: CDR1 MNHEY, CDR2 SVGAGI. The CDR3 length is 15 residues. Trimming cost V 3 bases and J 5 bases; bases outside gene matches: 7. CDR3 region: CASSYAGGPRETQYF. The CDR3 coding sequence is TGTGCCAGCAGTTATGCGGGAGGGCCGCGGGAGACCCAGTACTTC.

V usage is TRBV28 and J usage is TRBJ2-5; no clear D gene. The CDR3 extends over 15 amino acids. The V and J ends lost 7 bases and 4 bases respectively, with 19 bases between them. Looked up from germline, CDR1 is MDHEN and CDR2 is SYDVKM. CDR3 nucleotides: TGTGCCAGCAAGAACCCCCTCCGGGTCGGAGAGACCCAGTACTTC. Its translation is CASKNPLRVGETQYF.

As concerns this clone: With a far larger clone one base away, a read error is the likely cause. V and J are TRBV30 and TRBJ2-2, with D possibly being TRBD1 or TRBD2 (7 bases each). The V gene's germline CDR1 is GTSNPN and CDR2 SVGIG (reference sequence). The V end lost 3 bases, the J end lost 5 bases, and 16 bases lay between the germline ends. This CDR3 has 15 amino acids. CDR3 sequence reads: CAWRSAGGDTGELFF. The CDR3 coding sequence is TGTGCCTGGAGGAGTGCAGGGGGGGATACCGGGGAGCTGTTTTTT.

The gene calls are TRBV5-1 and TRBJ2-1, with TRBD1 matching 12 bases. V dropped 1 base and J dropped 9; count of bases not matched to a gene: 8. The CDR3 loop spans 16 amino acids. CDR1 is SGHRS, CDR2 YFSETQ, per germline. The DNA for the CDR3 is TGCGCCAGCAGCTTGATCCGGGACAGGGGGCACGGTGAGCAGTTCTTC. It yields the protein CASSLIRDRGHGEQFF.

The CDR3 DNA is TGTGCCAGCAGCTTAGCCGGAGGGGAGCTGTTTTTT. This encodes CASSLAGGELFF. The chain has TRBV7-9 and TRBJ2-2; D not resolved. The ends were cut back, 0 bases at V and 8 bases at J, with 4 bases in the middle. Germline CDR1 reads SEHNR; CDR2 reads FQNEAQ (reference sequence). This CDR3 region has 12 residues. Complete variable domain (other parts from reference TRBV7-9 and TRBJ2-2): DTGVSQNPRHKITKRGQNVTFRCDPISEHNRLYWYRQTLGQGPEFLTYFQNEAQLEKSRLLSDRFSAERPKGSFSTLEIQRTEQGDSAMYLCASSLAGGELFFGEGSRLTVL.

This chain links TRBV7-9 with TRBJ2-7; no reliable D call. Trimming left V 3 bases short and J 5 bases short, with 5 bases between. Germline V gives CDR1 SEHNR, CDR2 FQNEAQ (reference sequence). The CDR3 sequence is 11 residues long. The CDR3 reads CASSFKDEQYF. The CDR3 DNA sequence: TGTGCCAGCAGCTTTAAAGACGAGCAGTACTTC.

This chain connects TRBV13 to TRBJ2-7; 11 bases match TRBD1. V trimming: 4 bases; J trimming: 4 bases; junction bases outside the gene matches: 9. This CDR3 is 16 amino acids long. From germline, CDR1 is PRHDT and CDR2 FYEKMQ (reference sequence). CDR3 amino acids: CASSSLTGTGGYEQYF. Written as DNA, the CDR3 is TGTGCCAGCAGCTCTCTGACCGGGACAGGGGGGTACGAGCAGTACTTC.

As concerns this clone: This is likely an artifact of a read error, given a far larger clone one base away. In the same sample, other DNA sequences code for this CDR3. V usage is TRBV28 and J usage is TRBJ2-5; 13 nucleotides agree with TRBD2. After removal of 6 bases from V and 5 bases from J, the junction contained 6 bases not matched to a gene. This CDR3 is 15 amino acids long. Germline V gives CDR1 MDHEN, CDR2 SYDVKM. The CDR3 DNA reads TGTGCCAGCAGGCAGACTAGCGGGAGGCCGGAGACCCAGTACTTC. It translates to CASRQTSGRPETQYF.

V gene TRBV28 combines with J gene TRBJ1-2; D unresolved. The CDR3 is made up of 13 amino acids. V lost 5 bases to trimming and J lost 4 bases, with 11 bases between them. Germline V gene data show CDR1 as MDHEN and CDR2 as SYDVKM. In DNA form, the CDR3 reads TGTGCCAGCAGTCTGTTCTCCGGCTATGGCTACACCTTC. It encodes CASSLFSGYGYTF.

The chain is built from TRBV6-1 and TRBJ1-4; D remains ambiguous. The CDR3 consists of 14 residues. Looked up from germline, CDR1 is MNHNS and CDR2 is SASEGT. The germline V and J ends were trimmed by 6 bases and 5 bases, with 13 bases remaining between them. The CDR3 here is CASRETLANEKLFF. The CDR3 DNA follows: TGTGCCAGCAGGGAGACACTCGCAAATGAAAAACTGTTTTTT.

To note about this clone: Possible read error: a much larger clone is one base away. This chain uses TRBV7-6 with TRBJ2-5; TRBD2 aligns across 9 bases. From germline, CDR1 is SGHVS and CDR2 FNYEAQ. CDR3 length: 15 amino acids. CDR3: CASSSTSGGAETKYF. The DNA for the CDR3 is TGTGCCAGCAGCTCGACTAGCGGAGGGGCGGAGACCAAGTACTTC.

With regard to this clone: The junction shows a germline mismatch at one end, possibly a read error. V and J are TRBV5-4 and TRBJ2-1, with 8 nucleotides matching TRBD1. The CDR3 sequence is 13 residues long. Germline V gene data show CDR1 as SGHNT and CDR2 as YYREEE (reference sequence). CDR3 DNA sequence: TGTGCCAGCAGCTCCGCACTCCAGGGGGCGAGGGTCTTC. Translating gives CASSSALQGARVF.

About this clone: Other DNA sequences from this sample encode an identical CDR3 as well. The chain uses TRBV18 and TRBJ1-1, with 9 bases fitting TRBD1. This CDR3 has 15 amino acids. Losses at the gene ends were 3 bases for V and 3 bases for J; bases not matched to a gene: 5. The germline V gene encodes CDR1 KGHSH and CDR2 LQKENI. The CDR3 region is CASSPGQGRDTEAFF. The CDR3 region has the DNA TGTGCCAGCTCACCGGGACAGGGTCGTGACACTGAAGCTTTCTTT.

J is TRBJ1-5 and V is TRBV7-6, with no clear D. In germline, CDR1 is SGHVS, CDR2 FNYEAQ. Deletions cut 1 base from V and 9 bases from J, with 13 bases between. The CDR3 consists of 14 residues. This chain's CDR3 is CASSLEPGHGPQHF. In DNA form, the CDR3 reads TGTGCCAGCAGCTTAGAACCGGGCCATGGGCCCCAGCATTTT.

This rearrangement joins TRBV15 to TRBJ1-4; D not resolved. Germline V gene sequence: CDR1 LNHNV, CDR2 YYDKDF (reference sequence). The CDR3 covers 14 residues. V gave up 1 base and J gave up 7 bases, with 10 bases separating them. For the CDR3, the DNA is TGTGCCACCAGCAGAGCCGGATCTAGTGAAAAACTGTTTTTT. It specifies CATSRAGSSEKLFF.

The rearrangement joins TRBV6-6 to TRBJ2-2; D unresolved. The CDR3 sequence is 15 residues long. Germline assignment: CDR1 MNHNY and CDR2 SVGAGI (reference sequence). With 5 bases removed from V and 2 bases from J, the gap between germline ends came to 12 bases. Written as DNA, the CDR3 is TGTGCCAGCAGTACCTCGGACGGAAACACCGGGGAGCTGTTTTTT. As protein: CASSTSDGNTGELFF.

This sequence joins TRBV4-1 and TRBJ2-7; D possibly uses TRBD1 or TRBD2 (5 bases each). There are 15 residues in the CDR3. Per the germline V gene, CDR1 is MGHRA and CDR2 is YSYEKL. V was pared by 4 bases and J by 4 bases, with 17 bases between. The CDR3 loop reads CASSPPGTETYEQYF. The CDR3 DNA is TGCGCCAGCAGCCCTCCCGGGACGGAAACTTACGAGCAGTACTTC.

This rearrangement joins TRBV9 to TRBJ1-1; tentative D call: TRBD1 (5 bases). The germline CDR1 and CDR2 sequences are SGDLS and YYNGEE. This CDR3 is 14 amino acids long. Trimming took off 0 bases at V and 0 bases at J, with 6 bases between the two ends. CDR3 bases: TGTGCCAGCAGCGTAGGACAGTTGAACACTGAAGCTTTCTTT. This translates into CASSVGQLNTEAFF.

The chain uses TRBV7-3 and TRBJ1-2; D is unclear. The CDR3 is 14 amino acids. V lost 5 bases and J 3 bases, leaving 13 bases between the germline ends. The germline V gene has CDR1 SGHTA and CDR2 FQGTGA. CDR3 DNA sequence: TGTGCCAGCAGCCCTGCCGGATCATACTATGGCTACACCTTC. The encoded protein is CASSPAGSYYGYTF.

The chain employs TRBV5-1 and TRBJ1-4; D gene ambiguous. CDR3 length: 15 amino acids. CDR1 and CDR2 (germline): SGHRS, YFSETQ. V lost 4 bases and J lost 7, with 17 bases in between. CDR3 protein: CASSIGSGFGEKLFF. CDR3 nucleotides: TGCGCCAGCAGCATTGGGTCGGGGTTCGGTGAAAAACTGTTTTTT.